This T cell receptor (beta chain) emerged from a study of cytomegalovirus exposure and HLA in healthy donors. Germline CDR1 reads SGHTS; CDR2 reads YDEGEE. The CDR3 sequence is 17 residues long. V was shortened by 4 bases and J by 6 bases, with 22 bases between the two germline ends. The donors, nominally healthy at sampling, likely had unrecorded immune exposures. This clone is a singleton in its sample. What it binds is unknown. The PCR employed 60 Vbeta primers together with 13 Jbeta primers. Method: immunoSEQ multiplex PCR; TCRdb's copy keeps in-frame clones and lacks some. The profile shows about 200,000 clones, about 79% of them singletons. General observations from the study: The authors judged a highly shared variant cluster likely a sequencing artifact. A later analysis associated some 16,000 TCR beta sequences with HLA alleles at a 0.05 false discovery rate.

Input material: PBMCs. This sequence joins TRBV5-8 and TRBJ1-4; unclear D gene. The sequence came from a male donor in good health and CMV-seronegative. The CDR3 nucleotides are TGTGCCAGCAGCCCGGAGCGGTCTTCCTTTGGGGATGAAAAACTGTTTTTT. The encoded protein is CASSPERSSFGDEKLFF.